This entry is about one T cell receptor beta chain. What it binds is not known. This sample is drawn from a study of blood T cells in healthy people across ages. A second PCR of 7 to 11 cycles used a sample-barcoded 5' primer and a J-beta primer mix. Every single cDNA molecule received a tag from a template-switch adaptor with 12 random nucleotides. MiXCR, applied by TCRdb to the 5' RACE reads, yields one record per CDR3 protein. Seen here are about 640,000 distinct CDR3 sequences, approximately 30% observed once, and the top ten hold around a sixth. General observations from the study: Older age went with lower TCR beta diversity per million T cells, in a roughly linear way.

The specimen was blood. The TCR comes from a woman of 80 years or more in good health.

CDR3 DNA: TGTGCCACCAGCTCAGGGGGTGATGCTTACGAGCAGTACTTC. As protein: CATSSGGDAYEQYF. The chain uses TRBV24-1 and TRBJ2-5; 7 bases are a match to TRBD1. The end of the DNA is better explained by TRBJ2-7, so the J call may be wrong. Germline lookup yields CDR1 KGHDR and CDR2 SFDVKD. This CDR3 has 14 amino acids.